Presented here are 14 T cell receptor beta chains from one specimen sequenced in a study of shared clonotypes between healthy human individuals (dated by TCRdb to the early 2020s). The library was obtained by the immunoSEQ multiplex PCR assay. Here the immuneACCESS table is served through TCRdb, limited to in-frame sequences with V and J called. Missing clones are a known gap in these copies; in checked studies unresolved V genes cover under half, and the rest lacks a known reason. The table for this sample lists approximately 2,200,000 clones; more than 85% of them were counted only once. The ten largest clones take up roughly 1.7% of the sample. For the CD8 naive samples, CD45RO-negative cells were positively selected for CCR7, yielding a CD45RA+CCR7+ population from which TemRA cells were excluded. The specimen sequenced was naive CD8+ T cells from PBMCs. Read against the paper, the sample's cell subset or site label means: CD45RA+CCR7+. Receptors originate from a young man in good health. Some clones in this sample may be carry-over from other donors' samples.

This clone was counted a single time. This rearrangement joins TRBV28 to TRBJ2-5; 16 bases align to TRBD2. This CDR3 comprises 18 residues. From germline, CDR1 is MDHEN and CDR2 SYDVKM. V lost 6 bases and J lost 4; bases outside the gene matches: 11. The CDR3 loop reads CASRTLGLAGGSGETQYF. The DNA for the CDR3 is TGTGCCAGCAGAACACTGGGACTAGCGGGAGGGAGCGGAGAGACCCAGTACTTC.

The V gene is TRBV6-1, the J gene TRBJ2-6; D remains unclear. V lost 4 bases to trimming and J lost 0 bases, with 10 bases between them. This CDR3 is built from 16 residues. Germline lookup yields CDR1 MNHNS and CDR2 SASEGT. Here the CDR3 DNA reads TGTGCCAGCAGTGCCGCCGGATACTCTGGGGCCAACGTCCTGACTTTC. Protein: CASSAAGYSGANVLTF.

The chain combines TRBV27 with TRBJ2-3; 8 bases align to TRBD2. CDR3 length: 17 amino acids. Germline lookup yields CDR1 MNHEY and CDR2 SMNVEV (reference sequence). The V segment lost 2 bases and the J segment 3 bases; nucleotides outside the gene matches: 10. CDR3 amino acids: CASSLGAGGRWTDTQYF. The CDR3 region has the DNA TGTGCCAGCAGTTTAGGGGCTGGCGGGAGGTGGACAGATACGCAGTATTTT.

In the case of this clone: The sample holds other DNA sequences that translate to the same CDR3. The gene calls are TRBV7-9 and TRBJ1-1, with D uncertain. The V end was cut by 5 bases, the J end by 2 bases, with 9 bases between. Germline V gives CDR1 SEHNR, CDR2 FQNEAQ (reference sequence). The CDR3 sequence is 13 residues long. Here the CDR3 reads CASSPALNTEAFF. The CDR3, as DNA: TGTGCCAGCAGCCCTGCCCTAAACACTGAAGCTTTCTTT.

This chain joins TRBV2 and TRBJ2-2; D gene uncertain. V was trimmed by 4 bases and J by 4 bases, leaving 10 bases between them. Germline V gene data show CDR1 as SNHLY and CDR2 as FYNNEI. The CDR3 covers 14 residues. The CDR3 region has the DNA TGTGCCAGCAGTGTATGGCGAAGCACCGGGGAGCTGTTTTTT. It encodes CASSVWRSTGELFF.

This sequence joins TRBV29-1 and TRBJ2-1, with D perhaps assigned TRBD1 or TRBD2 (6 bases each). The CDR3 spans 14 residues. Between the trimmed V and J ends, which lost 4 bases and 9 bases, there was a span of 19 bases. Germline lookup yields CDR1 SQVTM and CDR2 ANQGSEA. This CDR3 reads CSVVGGGAGGEQFF. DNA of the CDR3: TGCAGCGTTGTCGGGGGCGGGGCCGGTGGTGAGCAGTTCTTC.

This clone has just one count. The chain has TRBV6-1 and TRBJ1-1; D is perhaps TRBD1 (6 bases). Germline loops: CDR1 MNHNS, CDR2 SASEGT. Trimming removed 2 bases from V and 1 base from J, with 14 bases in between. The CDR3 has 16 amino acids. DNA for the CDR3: TGTGCCAGCAGTGAACGGGCAGGGGCCGCGAACACTGAAGCTTTCTTT. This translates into CASSERAGAANTEAFF.

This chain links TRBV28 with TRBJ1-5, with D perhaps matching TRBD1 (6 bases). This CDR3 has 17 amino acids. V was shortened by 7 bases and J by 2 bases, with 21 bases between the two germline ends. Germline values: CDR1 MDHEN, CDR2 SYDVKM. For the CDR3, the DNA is TGTGCCAGCACCCCTCCTGGGGGGGCGAGGGGCAATCAGCCCCAGCATTTT. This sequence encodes CASTPPGGARGNQPQHF. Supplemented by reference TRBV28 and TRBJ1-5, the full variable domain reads DVKVTQSSRYLVKRTGEKVFLECVQDMDHENMFWYRQDPGLGLRLIYFSYDVKMKEKGDIPEGYSVSREKKERFSLILESASTNQTSMYLCASTPPGGARGNQPQHFGDGTRLSIL.

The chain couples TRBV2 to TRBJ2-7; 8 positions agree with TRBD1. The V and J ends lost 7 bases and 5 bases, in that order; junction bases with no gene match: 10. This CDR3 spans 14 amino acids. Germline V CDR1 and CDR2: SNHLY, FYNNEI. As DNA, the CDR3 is TGTGCCAGCAAGGACCGGACAGGGTCGGACGAGCAGTACTTC. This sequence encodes CASKDRTGSDEQYF.

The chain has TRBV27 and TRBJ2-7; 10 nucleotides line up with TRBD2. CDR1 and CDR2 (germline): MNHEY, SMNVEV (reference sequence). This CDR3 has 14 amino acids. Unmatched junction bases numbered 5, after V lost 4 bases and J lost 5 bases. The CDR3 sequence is CASSSLAGVHEQYF. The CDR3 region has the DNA TGTGCCAGCAGTTCTCTAGCGGGAGTCCACGAGCAGTACTTC.

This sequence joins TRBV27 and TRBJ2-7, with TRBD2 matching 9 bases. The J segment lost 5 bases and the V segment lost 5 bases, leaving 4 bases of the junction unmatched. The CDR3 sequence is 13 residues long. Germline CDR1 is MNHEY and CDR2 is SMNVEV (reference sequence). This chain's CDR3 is CASSAGLAHEQYF. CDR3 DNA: TGTGCCAGCAGTGCCGGACTAGCGCACGAGCAGTACTTC.

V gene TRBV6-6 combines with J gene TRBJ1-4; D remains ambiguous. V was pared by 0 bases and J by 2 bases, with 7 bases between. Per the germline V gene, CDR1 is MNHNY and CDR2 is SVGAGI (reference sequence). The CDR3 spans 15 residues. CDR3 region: CASSYSRDTNEKLFF. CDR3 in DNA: TGTGCCAGCAGTTACTCCCGGGATACTAATGAAAAACTGTTTTTT.

The CDR3 region is CAATKGGYWETKNGYTF. The DNA of the CDR3 is TGTGCCGCTACTAAGGGAGGCTATTGGGAAACCAAGAATGGCTACACCTTC. The J gene is TRBJ1-2, the V gene TRBV10-3, with D hard to call. V shed 11 bases and J shed 6 bases, with 31 bases lying between them. Germline CDR1 reads ENHRY; CDR2 reads SYGVKD. The CDR3 covers 17 residues.

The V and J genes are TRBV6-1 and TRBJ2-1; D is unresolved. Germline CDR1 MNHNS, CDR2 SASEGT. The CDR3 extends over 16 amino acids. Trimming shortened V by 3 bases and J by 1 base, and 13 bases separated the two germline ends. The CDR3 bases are TGTGCCAGCAGTGACCTCTCCGGGCCTTCCTACAATGAGCAGTTCTTC. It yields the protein CASSDLSGPSYNEQFF.